Listed here are 27 T cell receptor beta chains from one sample, sequenced in a study of blood T cell repertoires in COVID-19. Profiled with immunoSEQ multiplex PCR; TCRdb holds only in-frame clones, not every one. The sample has 390,000 or so clones; 80% to 90% are singletons. Sequencing used PBMCs or T cells enriched from blood (not recorded which). The receptors come from a man between 18 and 29 years old who had recovered from COVID-19.

This chain links TRBV28 with TRBJ1-2; TRBD1 matches at 10 bases. Germline values: CDR1 MDHEN, CDR2 SYDVKM. V lost 5 bases and J lost 1; bases outside the gene matches: 4. The CDR3 spans 15 residues. CDR3 sequence (DNA): TGTGCCAGCAGTATCCGGACAGGGGGTAACTATGGCTACACCTTC. Its translation is CASSIRTGGNYGYTF.

The chain carries TRBV28 and TRBJ1-3; D not resolved. The V gene lost 5 bases and the J gene lost 8 bases, with 16 bases spanning the gap. Per the germline V gene, CDR1 is MDHEN and CDR2 is SYDVKM. The CDR3 sequence is 14 residues long. CDR3: CASSPGGMEDTIYF. CDR3 bases: TGTGCCAGCAGTCCCGGCGGAATGGAAGACACCATATATTTT.

The chain joins TRBV19 to TRBJ1-6; no definite D call. This CDR3 comprises 16 residues. Germline CDR1 LNHDA, CDR2 SQIVND (reference sequence). V was cut by 7 bases and J by 6 bases, with 19 bases left in between. As DNA, the CDR3 is TGTGCCAGTAACTCATATAGGATGGCGGGTAATTCACCCCTCCACTTT. It is translated as CASNSYRMAGNSPLHF.

The chain carries TRBV30 and TRBJ2-2; tentative D call: TRBD2 (7 bases). V lost 2 bases to trimming and J lost 0 bases, with 16 bases between them. The CDR3 loop spans 17 amino acids. Germline lookup yields CDR1 GTSNPN and CDR2 SVGIG (reference sequence). In nucleotides, the CDR3 is TGTGCCTGGAGTAGGGGGGGCGGGAGAACGAACACCGGGGAGCTGTTTTTT. Its translation: CAWSRGGGRTNTGELFF.

The chain has TRBV19 and TRBJ2-1, with TRBD1 identical over 11 bases. Looked up from germline, CDR1 is LNHDA and CDR2 is SQIVND (reference sequence). The CDR3 is 13 amino acids. V shed 8 bases, J shed 5 bases, and the junction held 2 bases outside the gene matches. CDR3 coding DNA: TGTGCCAGTGGGACAGGGGGTAACAATGAGCAGTTCTTC. The encoded protein is CASGTGGNNEQFF.

The chain has TRBV11-2 and TRBJ2-7; tentatively, D is TRBD2 (5 bases). V was clipped by 1 base and J by 3 bases, with 16 bases between them. The CDR3 has 16 residues. From germline, CDR1 is SGHAT and CDR2 FQNNGV. The CDR3 sequence is CASSLARGSVYYEQYF. The CDR3 nucleotides are TGTGCCAGCAGCTTAGCCCGGGGTAGCGTTTACTACGAGCAGTACTTC.

To note about this clone: The same CDR3 arises from other DNA sequences in this sample as well. The CDR3 protein is CASSLAGGGNQPQHF. CDR3 sequence (DNA): TGCGCCAGCAGCTTGGCAGGGGGTGGGAATCAGCCCCAGCATTTT. V usage is TRBV5-1 and J usage is TRBJ1-5; 7 bases are shared with TRBD1. In germline, CDR1 is SGHRS, CDR2 YFSETQ. There are 15 residues in the CDR3. V lost 0 bases to trimming and J lost 4 bases; unmatched junction nucleotides: 4.

The chain has TRBV30 and TRBJ2-7, with D possibly TRBD1 on 5 matching bases. Trimming pared 2 bases from V and 10 bases from J, leaving 21 bases between. CDR1 and CDR2 (germline): GTSNPN, SVGIG (reference sequence). The CDR3 contains 14 residues. The CDR3 loop reads CAWSRTFPFSIQYF. CDR3 nucleotides: TGTGCCTGGAGTCGGACATTTCCTTTCTCCATACAGTACTTC.

The chain couples TRBV25-1 to TRBJ1-2; 8 bases match TRBD1. The CDR3 is made up of 13 amino acids. The J segment lost 4 bases and the V segment lost 4 bases, leaving 2 bases of the junction unmatched. The germline V gene has CDR1 MGHDK and CDR2 SYGVNS. The CDR3 coding sequence is TGTGCCAGCAGTGCAGGGGGCCCCTATGGCTACACCTTC. Its translation is CASSAGGPYGYTF.

The chain recombines TRBV18 with TRBJ1-1; TRBD1 is a possible D gene (5 bases). Germline CDR1 and CDR2: KGHSH and LQKENI. V lost 6 bases and J lost 5, with 16 bases in between. The CDR3 extends over 14 amino acids. DNA for the CDR3: TGTGCCAGCTCCTCATCCCGGGGGGGAACTGAAGCTTTCTTT. It is translated as CASSSSRGGTEAFF.

V and J are TRBV12-3 or TRBV12-4 and TRBJ1-2; a possible D gene is TRBD1 (5 bases). The CDR3 runs to 13 residues. V dropped 6 bases and J dropped 8 bases, with 16 bases sitting between them. This CDR3 reads CASSPQGTHGYTF. In DNA, the CDR3 is TGTGCCAGCAGCCCTCAGGGAACCCACGGCTACACCTTC.

This sequence joins TRBV5-1 and TRBJ2-6; D not resolved. The germline V gene has CDR1 SGHRS and CDR2 YFSETQ. Trimming pared 2 bases from V and 0 bases from J, leaving 6 bases between. There are 15 residues in the CDR3. DNA for the CDR3: TGCGCCAGCAGCTTACAAAGCTCTGGGGCCAACGTCCTGACTTTC. Translated, it gives CASSLQSSGANVLTF.

The J gene is TRBJ2-1, the V gene TRBV27; D remains ambiguous. CDR1 and CDR2 (germline): MNHEY, SMNVEV (reference sequence). The CDR3 length is 15 residues. Trimming took 2 bases from V and 2 from J, leaving 10 bases between them. Here the CDR3 DNA reads TGTGCCAGCAGTTTACGGCTAGGCGCCTACAATGAGCAGTTCTTC. This codes for CASSLRLGAYNEQFF.

This chain links TRBV7-3 with TRBJ2-7, with TRBD2 identical over 10 bases. V shed 5 bases and J 2 bases; nucleotides not matched to a gene: 12. CDR3 length equals 17 residues. Looked up from germline, CDR1 is SGHTA and CDR2 is FQGTGA. In DNA, the CDR3 is TGTGCCAGCAGCACCCCATTAGTAGCGGGGGGCACCTACGAGCAGTACTTC. Amino acids: CASSTPLVAGGTYEQYF.

V usage is TRBV2 and J usage is TRBJ1-2, with unresolved D. Germline V gives CDR1 SNHLY, CDR2 FYNNEI. V dropped 1 base and J dropped 8 bases, with 11 bases sitting between them. The CDR3 sequence is 13 residues long. DNA of the CDR3: TGTGCCAGCAGTGAAGTTTCCCCTATAGGCTACACCTTC. Amino acids: CASSEVSPIGYTF.

The table lists this clone with a few counts. The rearrangement uses TRBV7-2 and TRBJ1-2; D ambiguous. The CDR3 contains 14 residues. Germline CDR1 and CDR2: SGHTA and FQGNSA. V was trimmed by 2 bases and J by 4 bases, leaving 11 bases between them. CDR3 sequence (DNA): TGTGCCAGCAGCTTATTCAGCGGACTCTATGGCTACACCTTC. Its translation: CASSLFSGLYGYTF.

This chain connects TRBV19 to TRBJ2-6; no clear D gene. In germline, CDR1 is LNHDA, CDR2 SQIVND (reference sequence). This CDR3 has 15 residues. Trimming pared 5 bases from V and 2 bases from J, leaving 10 bases between. DNA of the CDR3: TGTGCCAGTAGTCTAATCGTGGCTGGGGCCAACGTCCTGACTTTC. This translates into CASSLIVAGANVLTF. The whole variable domain, filled in from reference TRBV19 and TRBJ2-6, reads DGGITQSPKYLFRKEGQNVTLSCEQNLNHDAMYWYRQDPGQGLRLIYYSQIVNDFQKGDIAEGYSVSREKKESFPLTVTSAQKNPTAFYLCASSLIVAGANVLTFGAGSRLTVL.

The chain recombines TRBV5-1 with TRBJ2-7; TRBD1 matches 7 bases. Germline CDR1 and CDR2: SGHRS and YFSETQ. The junction had 6 bases not matched to a gene; V was cut back by 4 bases and J by 5 bases. The CDR3 has 13 amino acids. The DNA for the CDR3 is TGCGCCAGCAGCGGGGGACAGTACAACGAGCAGTACTTC. Translation: CASSGGQYNEQYF.

The chain employs TRBV7-9 and TRBJ1-6, with 7 bases fitting TRBD1. The CDR3 is made up of 15 amino acids. The V gene's germline CDR1 is SEHNR and CDR2 FQNEAQ (reference sequence). J was trimmed by 7 bases and V by 5 bases; bases with no gene match: 8. In DNA, the CDR3 is TGTGCCAGCAGCCGACAGACAGGGCGGAATTCACCCCTCCACTTT. It specifies CASSRQTGRNSPLHF.

The chain couples TRBV9 to TRBJ2-7; weak D call: TRBD2 (6 bases). CDR1 is SGDLS, CDR2 YYNGEE, per germline. The CDR3 is 18 amino acids. V lost 0 bases and J lost 2, with 21 bases in between. The CDR3 DNA reads as TGTGCCAGCAGCGTAGGCGGAGGGAGGCTAGCCACTCCCTACGAGCAGTACTTC. Translation: CASSVGGGRLATPYEQYF.

This rearrangement joins TRBV28 to TRBJ1-1; 7 bases line up with TRBD1. V shed 7 bases, J shed 5 bases, and the junction held 10 bases outside the gene matches. Germline CDR1 reads MDHEN; CDR2 reads SYDVKM. The CDR3 sequence is 14 residues long. Here the CDR3 reads CASNPRQGGTEAFF. CDR3 DNA: TGTGCCAGCAATCCGAGACAGGGTGGGACTGAAGCTTTCTTT.

The chain uses TRBV10-3 and TRBJ2-2; 8 positions agree with TRBD1. Germline CDR1 and CDR2: ENHRY and SYGVKD. V was pared by 7 bases and J by 1 base, with 5 bases of the junction left unmatched. The length of the CDR3 is 15 residues. The CDR3: CAITPGTGNTGELFF. The CDR3 DNA follows: TGTGCCATCACCCCCGGGACAGGGAACACCGGGGAGCTGTTTTTT.

CDR3 sequence (DNA): TGTGCCAGCAGTTACCCTGGGGGGGCAGAAGCTTTCTTT. Translating it yields CASSYPGGAEAFF. The chain combines TRBV6-5 with TRBJ1-1, with a weak D call TRBD1 (6 bases). V was shortened by 2 bases and J by 8 bases, with 12 bases between the two germline ends. In germline, CDR1 is MNHEY, CDR2 SVGAGI. The CDR3 is 13 residues long.

The genes are TRBV4-2 and TRBJ2-7; 10 positions agree with TRBD2. The germline V gene has CDR1 LGHNA and CDR2 YNFKEQ. This CDR3 is 12 amino acids long. Trimming cost V 7 bases and J 10 bases; bases outside gene matches: 7. The CDR3 DNA reads as TGTGCCAGCAATCAGGGGACTAGCGAACAGTACTTC. Translating gives CASNQGTSEQYF.

CDR3 protein: CASSSGIGDEQYF. The CDR3 bases are TGTGCCAGCAGCTCGGGGATCGGGGACGAGCAGTACTTC. The chain recombines TRBV7-8 with TRBJ2-7; D is possibly TRBD2 (5 bases). Germline CDR1 is SGHVS and CDR2 is FQNEAQ. V was clipped by 4 bases and J by 5 bases, with 12 bases between them. The CDR3 is 13 residues long.

The chain combines TRBV28 with TRBJ2-7, with 8 bases fitting TRBD1. Losses at the gene ends were 7 bases for V and 4 bases for J; bases not matched to a gene: 15. Germline CDR1 and CDR2: MDHEN and SYDVKM. The CDR3 runs 16 residues. The CDR3 DNA is TGTGCCAGCACTACCCCTAGGGGGACAGGATTATACGAGCAGTACTTC. Translated: CASTTPRGTGLYEQYF. Based on the CDR3 plus reference TRBV28 and TRBJ2-7, the full variable domain is DVKVTQSSRYLVKRTGEKVFLECVQDMDHENMFWYRQDPGLGLRLIYFSYDVKMKEKGDIPEGYSVSREKKERFSLILESASTNQTSMYLCASTTPRGTGLYEQYFGPGTRLTVT.

The rearrangement uses TRBV28 and TRBJ2-1, with D uncertain. Germline V CDR1 and CDR2: MDHEN, SYDVKM. CDR3 size: 11 residues. V gave up 8 bases and J gave up 6 bases, with 8 bases separating them. CDR3 sequence reads: CASSLGNEQFF. CDR3 bases: TGTGCCAGCTCCCTAGGCAATGAGCAGTTCTTC.